This T cell receptor (beta chain) was identified in a study of a mutant IDH1 vaccine in newly diagnosed glioma. Repertoires were generated with immunoSEQ multiplex PCR, while TCRdb's copy carries only in-frame clones and drops some. The sample records some 60,000 clones, less than 85% being singletons. Stated time point: week 11, during vaccination. Vaccinated patients received 300 ug of mutant IDH1 20-mer peptide per dose, with topical imiquimod. Comment on this clone: No antigen is known for it.

CDR1 is SGHAT and CDR2 is FQNNGV in the germline V gene. Trimming removed 5 bases at V and 8 bases at J, with 18 bases between. CDR3 length: 14 amino acids. The source of this sequence is a young man with glioma. Sequenced here: PBMCs, sampled from a glioma patient whose treatment included an IDH1 peptide vaccine. The chain couples TRBV11-2 to TRBJ1-2; D is uncertain. DNA of the CDR3: TGTGCCAGCAGCCCCCGTCCTGACAAAAGAGGCTACACCTTC. Residues: CASSPRPDKRGYTF.